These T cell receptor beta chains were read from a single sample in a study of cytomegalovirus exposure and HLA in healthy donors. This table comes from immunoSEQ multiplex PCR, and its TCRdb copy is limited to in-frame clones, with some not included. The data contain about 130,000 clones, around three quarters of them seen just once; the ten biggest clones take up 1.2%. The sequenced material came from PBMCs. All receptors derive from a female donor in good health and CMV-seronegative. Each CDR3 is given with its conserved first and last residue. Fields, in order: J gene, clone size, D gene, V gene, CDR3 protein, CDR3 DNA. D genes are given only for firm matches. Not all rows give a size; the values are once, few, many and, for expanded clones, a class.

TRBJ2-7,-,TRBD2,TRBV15,CATSRDRAGYSEQYF,TGTGCCACCAGCAGAGATCGAGCGGGATATTCCGAGCAGTACTTC
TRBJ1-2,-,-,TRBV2,CASLNRNYGYTF,TGTGCCAGCCTAAACCGGAACTATGGCTACACCTTC
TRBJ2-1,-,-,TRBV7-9,CASSFRSGPLYNEQFF,TGTGCCAGCAGCTTTCGTAGCGGTCCCCTCTACAATGAGCAGTTCTTC
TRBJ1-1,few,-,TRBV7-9,CSSSIRPGRGTEAFF,TGTTCCAGCAGCATAAGACCGGGCCGAGGGACTGAAGCTTTCTTT
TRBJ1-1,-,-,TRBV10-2,CASIRGMNTEAFF,TGCGCCAGCATTCGGGGGATGAACACTGAAGCTTTCTTT
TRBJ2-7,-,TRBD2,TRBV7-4,CASSPASGSYEQYF,TGTGCCAGCAGTCCCGCTAGCGGGAGCTACGAGCAGTACTTC
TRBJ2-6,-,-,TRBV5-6,CASSYTNTWRETGANVLTF,TGTGCCAGCAGCTACACAAATACCTGGAGGGAAACTGGGGCCAACGTCCTGACTTTC
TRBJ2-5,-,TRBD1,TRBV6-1,CASRRTGETQYF,TGTGCCAGCAGGAGGACAGGAGAGACCCAGTACTTC
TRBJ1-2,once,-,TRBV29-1,CSVGHSDNYGYTF,TGCAGCGTTGGGCACAGTGATAACTATGGCTACACCTTC
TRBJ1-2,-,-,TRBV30,CARSKEDYYGYTF,TGTGCCCGGTCCAAGGAGGATTACTATGGCTACACCTTC
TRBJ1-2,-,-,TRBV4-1,CASSQGLGGDSYGYTF,TGCGCCAGCAGCCAAGGATTAGGGGGGGACTCCTATGGCTACACCTTC
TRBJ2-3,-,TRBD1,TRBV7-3,CASSPRGGTGGTDTQYF,TGTGCCAGCAGCCCCCGAGGCGGGACAGGGGGGACAGATACGCAGTATTTT
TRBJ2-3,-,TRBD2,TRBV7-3,CASSFGSGGVTDTQYF,TGTGCCAGCAGCTTTGGCAGCGGGGGAGTCACAGATACGCAGTATTTT
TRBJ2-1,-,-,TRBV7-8,CASSSSREQFF,TGTGCCAGCAGCTCGTCGCGTGAGCAGTTCTTC
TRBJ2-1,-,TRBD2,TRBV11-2,CASSSGLAGVNEQFF,TGTGCCAGCAGCTCGGGCCTAGCGGGAGTCAATGAGCAGTTCTTC
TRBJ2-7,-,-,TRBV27,CAASSPGRAYEQYF,TGTGCCGCCAGCAGTCCGGGGAGAGCCTACGAGCAGTACTTC
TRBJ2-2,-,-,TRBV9,CASSVDFVANTGELFF,TGTGCCAGCAGCGTAGATTTTGTCGCGAACACCGGGGAGCTGTTTTTT
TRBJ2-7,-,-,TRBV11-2,CASSLDIGRAYEQYF,TGTGCCAGCAGCTTAGATATAGGGAGAGCCTACGAGCAGTACTTC
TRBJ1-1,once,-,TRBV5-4,CASSRGGRNTEAFF,TGTGCCAGCAGCCGGGGGGGCCGGAACACTGAAGCTTTCTTT
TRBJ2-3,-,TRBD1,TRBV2,CASRRDRSKGTDTQYF,TGTGCCAGCAGGAGGGACAGGTCTAAGGGCACAGATACGCAGTATTTT
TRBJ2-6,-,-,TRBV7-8,CASSSAGTGANVLTF,TGTGCCAGCAGCTCTGCAGGGACAGGGGCCAACGTCCTGACTTTC
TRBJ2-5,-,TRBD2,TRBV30,CAWRPPRGGISRQETQYF,TGTGCCTGGCGTCCGCCTCGGGGGGGGATAAGCCGCCAAGAGACCCAGTACTTC
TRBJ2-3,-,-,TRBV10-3,CAISESSGGTDTQYF,TGTGCCATCAGTGAGTCGAGCGGAGGCACAGATACGCAGTATTTT
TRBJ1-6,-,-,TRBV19,CASSTGYNSPLHF,TGTGCCAGTAGTACAGGGTATAATTCACCCCTCCACTTT
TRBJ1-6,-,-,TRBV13,CASSLGGVSPLHF,TGTGCCAGCAGCTTAGGAGGAGTTTCACCCCTCCACTTT
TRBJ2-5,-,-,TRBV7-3,CASSLTSRVEETQYF,TGTGCCAGCAGCTTAACCAGCAGGGTGGAAGAGACCCAGTACTTC
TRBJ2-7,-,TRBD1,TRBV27,CASSTRTGGLDEQYF,TGTGCCAGCAGTACCCGGACAGGGGGCTTAGACGAGCAGTACTTC
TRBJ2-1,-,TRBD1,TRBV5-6,CASSWTGSYNEQFF,TGTGCCAGCAGCTGGACAGGGAGTTACAATGAGCAGTTCTTC
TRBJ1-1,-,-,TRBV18,CASSPIDRMGTEAFF,TGTGCCAGCTCACCGATCGACAGGATGGGCACTGAAGCTTTCTTT
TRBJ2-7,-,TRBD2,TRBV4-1,CASSPIAGGILEQYF,TGCGCCAGCAGCCCGATAGCGGGAGGGATCTTGGAGCAGTACTTC
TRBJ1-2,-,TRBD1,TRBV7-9,CASTPQGEGYGYTF,TGTGCCAGCACCCCACAGGGGGAGGGGTATGGCTACACCTTC
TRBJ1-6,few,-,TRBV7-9,CSSSPSGSPLHF,TGTTCCAGCAGTCCTTCAGGTTCACCCCTCCACTTT
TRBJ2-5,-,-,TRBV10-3,CAIRGSGKDQETQYF,TGTGCCATCAGAGGGTCAGGGAAGGACCAAGAGACCCAGTACTTC
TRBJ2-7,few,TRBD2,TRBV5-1,CASSLASLAGGSTYEQYF,TGCGCCAGCAGCTTGGCCTCTCTAGCGGGAGGAAGCACCTACGAGCAGTACTTC
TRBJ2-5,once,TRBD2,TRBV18,CASSPPLAGEEETQYF,TGTGCCAGCTCACCACCGCTAGCGGGAGAAGAAGAGACCCAGTACTTC
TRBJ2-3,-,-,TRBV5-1,CASSLYSGDGTDTQYF,TGCGCCAGCAGCTTGTATTCCGGGGATGGCACAGATACGCAGTATTTT
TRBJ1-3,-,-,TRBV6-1,CASSVVQISGNTIYF,TGTGCCAGCAGTGTGGTGCAGATCTCTGGAAACACCATATATTTT
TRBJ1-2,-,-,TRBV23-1,CASSQREADPPYNYGYTF,TGCGCCAGCAGTCAACGGGAAGCCGACCCACCTTATAACTATGGCTACACCTTC